This T cell receptor (beta chain) was documented in a study of blood T cells in healthy people across ages (dated by TCRdb to about 2015). Regarding the research as a whole: In model experiments, roughly one uniquely barcoded TCR beta cDNA molecule per two T cells was captured by template switching. Four age groups were formed from the donors: young (average approximately 15 years), middle-aged (around 41), aged (62) and long-lived (roughly 81). To track age-related changes in TCR beta repertoire diversity, the study relied on deep sequencing normalized with unique cDNA molecular identifiers. Two additional independent replicas of 1 million unique cDNA reads from the same blood draw were analyzed for two donors (one aged 18 to 30 and one aged 80 or older).

Regarding this clonotype: The antigen this receptor binds is unknown. It has no much larger one-base neighbor in the sample; base qualities were not kept.

At the junction V is shortened by 8 bases and J by 8 bases, with 13 bases in between. The CDR3 numbers 13 residues from cysteine through phenylalanine. CDR3 DNA only is kept here, 39 bases in frame from base 1. The donors were some 39 Caucasian individuals from Russia, aged roughly 6 to 95 years, who were systemically healthy. Ten milliliters of peripheral blood were drawn from each donor into EDTA-treated Vacutainer tubes. Ficoll-Paque density-gradient centrifugation was used to isolate PBMCs, with at least 6.5 million per sample. Total RNA was extracted from PBMCs with Trizol reagent, with at least 5.5 micrograms obtained per sample. The percentages of naive CD45RAhigh/CD27high T cells were determined by flow cytometry on a PBMC aliquot from every donor. Preparation of the library involved 5' RACE. The listed sequencing device is Illumina HiSeq 2500. A second roughly 6 to 12 cycle PCR used a sample-barcoded 5' primer and a J-beta primer mix. A unique molecular identifier was introduced onto each TCR beta cDNA molecule by a template-switch 5' adaptor carrying 12 random nucleotides. Each sample yielded at least 3 million CDR3-containing paired-end reads. First-strand cDNA was synthesized from all RNA with the Mint cDNA synthesis kit, primed by a TRBC-specific oligonucleotide. After uracil-DNA glycosylase treatment, a first 18-cycle PCR used universal primers M1SS and BC2_uni_R on all cDNA. As for how the authors treated the data: Each sample was normalized by randomly selecting 1 million high-quality reads, each carrying a distinct molecular identifier. Reads sharing molecular identifiers were discarded rather than binned into consensus sequences. MiTCR, run with a Q25 quality threshold and the strictest error-elimination algorithm, handled CDR3 identification, clonotype clustering and error correction. A nonparametric unseen species model with Euler transformation was used to estimate a lower bound on total TCR beta diversity. Through fastp at Q25 and MiXCR, TCRdb rebuilt clones from the public reads, retaining in-frame beta chains. Rows with one shared CDR3 protein collapse into an entry with the most common genes and DNA. It is TCRdb's table, rather than the study itself, that gives the V and J calls and clone size. Recorded for this sample are 1 million or so distinct CDR3 sequences; approximately 25% of them occurred a single time. Clones ranked in the top ten supply 0.65% to 0.95% of the sample.

The study at large found these results: Observed TCR beta diversity per million T cells fell roughly linearly with age, and a significant reduction was already apparent by age around 40. Estimates of total diversity based on one million sequenced T cells were considered lower bounds and underestimates. The percentage of naive T cells measured by flow cytometry correlated strongly with observed TCR beta diversity. The CMV infection status of donors was not known, potentially confounding age-related changes in expanded clonotypes. Conclusive comparison of naive and antigen-experienced compartments was prevented by the profiling of bulk unsorted PBMCs. Compared with the aged group, the long-lived group had more naive CD4+ T cells, fewer expanded clones and increased TCR diversity, suggesting age selection.

A further study also used this sample, focusing on T cells of mothers and their children. From the second report: Donors were nine systemically healthy Caucasian individuals: three mothers and their six children. cDNA synthesis used all of the extracted RNA, with roughly 1.6 ug of RNA in each 15 ul reaction. In the second PCR, the M1S primer added sample barcodes and 2-4 random nucleotides. Each mother yielded over 8 million TCR beta CDR3 reads and each child roughly 3.1 million reads. Thymic selection shapes the output of TCR recombination in a similar way in related and unrelated pairs, and inherited differences have a minor effect. Normalized repertoire overlap was always found to be slightly, but never significantly, higher in related mother-child pairs than in unrelated mother-child pairs. Persistent microchimeric T cell clones were not detected, at a sensitivity of approximately 93 clones per million clonotypes. Deep NGS was used in the study to compare the TCR beta repertoires of mothers and children and to look for features that separate related mother-child pairs from unrelated individuals. The mean age was about 37 +/- 4 years for the mothers and about 12 +/- 4 years for the children. After adapter ligation with NEBNext reagents, the libraries were sequenced on Illumina HiSeq 2000 with 100+100 nt paired-end reads. To avoid cross-contamination, the mother libraries and the child libraries were prepared a month apart and sequenced in separate runs. Each donor had between roughly 450,000 and 2,300,000 distinct TCR beta clonotypes identified. Naive TCR beta clonotypes were estimated from low-frequency clonotypes matched to each donor's FACS-determined naive share, without sorting.

In this chain, TRBV12-3 or TRBV12-4 is recombined with TRBJ1-6, and possibly TRBD1, on 6 matching bases. This TCR was recovered from a girl under 10 years old in good health. Sequenced sample: blood. The CDR3 here reads CASGRAGDSPLHF. The sequenced DNA is TGTGCCAGCGGCCGGGCAGGGGATTCACCCCTCCACTTT.